Below are 20 T cell receptor beta chains sequenced from a single sample in a study of blood T cell repertoires in COVID-19. Only in-frame clones appear in the TCRdb table, and some are missing; sequencing was by immunoSEQ multiplex PCR. The sample lists under 350,000 clones, over 80% occurring once. Sequencing was done on a sample of peripheral blood. All receptors come from a man in his 60s who had recovered from COVID-19.

The genes are TRBV10-2 and TRBJ1-2; unclear D gene. Trimming cost V 2 bases and J 4 bases, with 14 bases left between them. The CDR3 extends over 15 amino acids. Germline lookup yields CDR1 WSHSY and CDR2 SAAADI. The CDR3 coding sequence is TGCGCCAGCAGTGAGGGGTCAGCCCCGGGCTATGGCTACACCTTC. This encodes CASSEGSAPGYGYTF.

V is TRBV3-1 (or the pseudogene TRBV3-2) and J is TRBJ2-7, with 14 bases fitting TRBD2. The CDR3 consists of 20 residues. V lost 5 bases, J lost 3 bases, and 18 bases stayed unmatched. Per germline, CDR1 LGHDT and CDR2 YNNKEL (reference sequence). CDR3 DNA: TGTGCCAGCAGCAGGTCCGGATCGACTAGCGGGGGGGATCAACTCTACGAGCAGTACTTC. Residues: CASSRSGSTSGGDQLYEQYF.

This clone occurred once. The gene calls are TRBV14 and TRBJ2-5, with 12 bases lining up with TRBD1. Germline V gene data show CDR1 as SGHDN and CDR2 as FVKESK. This CDR3 spans 15 amino acids. The V gene end was trimmed by 4 bases and the J gene end by 5 bases; junction bases not matched to a gene: 5. CDR3 in DNA: TGTGCCAGCAGCCGGGACAGGGGGCTCGGGGAGACCCAGTACTTC. It is translated as CASSRDRGLGETQYF.

This chain uses TRBV5-1 with TRBJ2-2; D is perhaps TRBD1 (5 bases). This CDR3 has 15 residues. Trimming cost V 1 base and J 4 bases, with 11 bases left between them. Germline V gene data show CDR1 as SGHRS and CDR2 as YFSETQ. CDR3 region: CASSLRQGFTGELFF. DNA for the CDR3: TGCGCCAGCAGCTTGCGGCAGGGTTTCACCGGGGAGCTGTTTTTT.

The chain carries TRBV2 and TRBJ2-7; unclear D gene. The CDR3 totals 11 residues. Per germline, CDR1 SNHLY and CDR2 FYNNEI. The CDR3 loop reads CASSEYSHKYV. For the CDR3, the DNA is TGTGCCAGCAGTGAGTACAGCCATAAGTATGTC.

This chain joins TRBV3-1 (or the pseudogene TRBV3-2) and TRBJ2-5; no definite D call. The CDR3 consists of 12 residues. Looked up from germline, CDR1 is LGHDT and CDR2 is YNNKEL (reference sequence). Trimming removed 1 base at V and 5 bases at J, with 5 bases between. The DNA for the CDR3 is TGTGCCAGCAGCCAAGCTGTTGAGACCCAGTACTTC. Its protein is CASSQAVETQYF.

This rearrangement joins TRBV25-1 to TRBJ1-2; 9 positions match TRBD1. The CDR3 sequence is 16 residues long. J was trimmed by 4 bases and V by 4 bases; bases with no gene match: 10. CDR1 and CDR2 (germline): MGHDK, SYGVNS. CDR3 coding DNA: TGTGCCAGCAGTGCCCCGTCCGGGACAGGGAGCTATGGCTACACCTTC. Translation gives CASSAPSGTGSYGYTF.

This chain links TRBV29-1 with TRBJ2-7; no definite D call. CDR1 SQVTM and CDR2 ANQGSEA come from the germline V gene. The CDR3 consists of 11 residues. V lost 4 bases and J 1 base, leaving 5 bases between the germline ends. CDR3 nucleotide sequence: TGCAGCGTTGCAGTTTCCTACGAGCAGTACTTC. Protein sequence: CSVAVSYEQYF.

The chain links TRBV27 to TRBJ2-7, with D possibly TRBD2 on 6 matching bases. The CDR3 extends over 14 amino acids. CDR1 is MNHEY, CDR2 SMNVEV, per germline (reference sequence). Trimming took 2 bases from V and 0 from J, leaving 8 bases between them. CDR3 amino acids: CASSLRDFSYEQYF. The DNA of the CDR3 is TGTGCCAGCAGTTTAAGGGACTTCTCCTACGAGCAGTACTTC.

The V call is TRBV6-6, the J call TRBJ2-5; TRBD1 might be the D (5 bases). Germline values: CDR1 MNHNY, CDR2 SVGAGI (reference sequence). The CDR3 has 15 amino acids. Deletions cut 0 bases from V and 4 bases from J, with 12 bases between. The CDR3 loop is CASSYSGGAIETQYF. CDR3 nucleotide sequence: TGTGCCAGCAGTTACTCTGGTGGGGCCATAGAGACCCAGTACTTC.

The V and J genes are TRBV5-6 and TRBJ2-3, with TRBD2 matching over 13 bases. Germline CDR1 is SGHDT and CDR2 is YYEEEE. The CDR3 runs 16 residues. The J segment lost 6 bases and the V segment lost 2 bases, leaving 6 bases of the junction unmatched. CDR3 sequence: CASSFGTSGAPDTQYF. The CDR3 DNA sequence: TGTGCCAGCAGCTTTGGGACTAGCGGGGCCCCCGATACGCAGTATTTT.

The rearrangement joins TRBV19 to TRBJ2-1; maybe TRBD1 (5 bases). Trimming shortened V by 5 bases and J by 6 bases, and 14 bases separated the two germline ends. Germline CDR1 and CDR2: LNHDA and SQIVND (reference sequence). CDR3 size: 14 residues. For the CDR3, the DNA is TGTGCCAGTAGTCTAAGGACAATCACCAATGAGCAGTTCTTC. Translated: CASSLRTITNEQFF.

The rearrangement links TRBV5-1 to TRBJ1-2; no reliable D call. The V gene's germline CDR1 is SGHRS and CDR2 YFSETQ. Trimming took 3 bases from V and 8 from J, leaving 11 bases between them. This CDR3 has 12 residues. Here the CDR3 DNA reads TGCGCCAGCAGCTCAACTTACCAAGGCTACACCTTC. Protein sequence: CASSSTYQGYTF.

The V and J genes are TRBV19 and TRBJ2-7; TRBD2 is a possible D gene (6 bases). V was trimmed by 7 bases and J by 9 bases, leaving 22 bases between them. Per germline, CDR1 LNHDA and CDR2 SQIVND (reference sequence). The length of the CDR3 is 14 residues. CDR3 in DNA: TGTGCCAGTACCCCGGAGGGAGGCGGGCGGCGGCAGTACTTC. Protein: CASTPEGGGRRQYF.

The chain couples TRBV3-1 (or the pseudogene TRBV3-2) to TRBJ1-2; D is possibly TRBD1 (5 bases). Germline CDR1 and CDR2: LGHDT and YNNKEL (reference sequence). V was shortened by 5 bases and J by 6 bases, with 16 bases between the two germline ends. The CDR3 sequence is 14 residues long. CDR3 nucleotides: TGTGCCAGCAGCTCTACCGTGGGAGGGGATGGCTACACCTTC. Amino acids: CASSSTVGGDGYTF.

The chain recombines TRBV21-1 with TRBJ2-7; TRBD1, the table's D call, lacks a check against the DNA. TRBV21-1 corresponds to a pseudogene. The CDR3 is 15 residues long. The CDR3 DNA sequence: TGTGCCAGCAGCAATAAAAGGGACATCAACTACGAGCAGTACTTC. It translates to CASSNKRDINYEQYF.

The V gene is TRBV18, the J gene TRBJ2-7; no definite D call. Per the germline V gene, CDR1 is KGHSH and CDR2 is LQKENI. Trimming took off 0 bases at V and 3 bases at J, with 6 bases between the two ends. The CDR3 runs 13 residues. The CDR3 nucleotides read TGTGCCAGCTCACCACCGAACAACTACGAGCAGTACTTC. This translates into CASSPPNNYEQYF.

The chain is built from TRBV19 and TRBJ2-2, with TRBD1 matching over 9 bases. With V trimmed by 8 bases and J by 4 bases, 5 bases remained unmatched. Germline CDR1 is LNHDA and CDR2 is SQIVND (reference sequence). The CDR3 contains 14 residues. The DNA for the CDR3 is TGTGCCAGTCGGACAGGGGCGACCACCGGGGAGCTGTTTTTT. It codes for CASRTGATTGELFF.

This clone was counted a few times. Other DNA sequences in this specimen translate into the identical CDR3. The chain has TRBV28 and TRBJ2-7; the D is unclear. CDR1 MDHEN and CDR2 SYDVKM come from the germline V gene. CDR3 length: 13 residues. V was shortened by 3 bases and J by 2 bases, with 8 bases between the two germline ends. The CDR3: CASSLSGAYEQYF. CDR3 bases: TGTGCCAGCAGTTTGTCCGGAGCCTACGAGCAGTACTTC.

V usage is TRBV29-1 and J usage is TRBJ2-5, with 8 nucleotides matching TRBD1. The trim removed 7 bases at V and 0 bases at J, leaving 1 base unmatched. The CDR3 spans 12 residues. Germline V gene lookup returns CDR1 SQVTM and CDR2 ANQGSEA. Here the CDR3 DNA reads TGCAGCGCGGGACAGGACCAAGAGACCCAGTACTTC. Translated: CSAGQDQETQYF.